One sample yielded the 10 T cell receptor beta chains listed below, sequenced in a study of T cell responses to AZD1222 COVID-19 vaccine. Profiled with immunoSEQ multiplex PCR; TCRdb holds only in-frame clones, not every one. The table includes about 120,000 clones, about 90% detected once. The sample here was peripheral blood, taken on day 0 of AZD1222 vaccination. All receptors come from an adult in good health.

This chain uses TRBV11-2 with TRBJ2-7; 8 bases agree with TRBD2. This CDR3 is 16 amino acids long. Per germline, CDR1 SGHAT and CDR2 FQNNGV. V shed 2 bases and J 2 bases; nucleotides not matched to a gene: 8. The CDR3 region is CASSLSLGTRAYEQYF. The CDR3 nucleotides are TGTGCCAGCAGCTTAAGTCTAGGGACTAGGGCCTACGAGCAGTACTTC.

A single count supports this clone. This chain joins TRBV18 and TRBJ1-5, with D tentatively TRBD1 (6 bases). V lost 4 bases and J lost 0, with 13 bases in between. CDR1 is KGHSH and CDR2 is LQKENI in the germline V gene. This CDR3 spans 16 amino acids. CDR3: CASSLDRFYSNQPQHF. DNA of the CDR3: TGTGCCAGCTCACTTGACAGGTTCTATAGCAATCAGCCCCAGCATTTT.

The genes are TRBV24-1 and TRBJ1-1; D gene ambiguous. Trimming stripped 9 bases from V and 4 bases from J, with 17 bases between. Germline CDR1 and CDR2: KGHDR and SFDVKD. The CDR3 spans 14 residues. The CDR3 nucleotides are TGTGCCACCCCTTATCCGGCTCCAGGCACTGAAGCTTTCTTT. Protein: CATPYPAPGTEAFF.

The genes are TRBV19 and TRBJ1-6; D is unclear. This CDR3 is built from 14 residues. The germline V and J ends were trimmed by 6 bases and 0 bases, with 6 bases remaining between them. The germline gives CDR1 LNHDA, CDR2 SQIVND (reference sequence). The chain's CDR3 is CASSPGSYNSPLHF. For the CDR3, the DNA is TGTGCCAGTAGCCCCGGCTCCTATAATTCACCCCTCCACTTT. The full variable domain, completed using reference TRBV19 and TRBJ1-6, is DGGITQSPKYLFRKEGQNVTLSCEQNLNHDAMYWYRQDPGQGLRLIYYSQIVNDFQKGDIAEGYSVSREKKESFPLTVTSAQKNPTAFYLCASSPGSYNSPLHFGNGTRLTVT.

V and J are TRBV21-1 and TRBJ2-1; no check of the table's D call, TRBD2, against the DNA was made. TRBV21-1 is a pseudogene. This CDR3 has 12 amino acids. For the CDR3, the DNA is TGTGCCGTCCTAAGGATAGCGTTAAGGTGGTTCTTC. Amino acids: CAVLRIALRWFF.

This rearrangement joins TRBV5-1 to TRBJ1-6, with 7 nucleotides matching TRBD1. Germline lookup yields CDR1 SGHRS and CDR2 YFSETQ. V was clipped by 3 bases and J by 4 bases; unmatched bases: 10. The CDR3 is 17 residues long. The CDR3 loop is CASSSPPGQQYNSPLHF. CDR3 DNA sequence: TGCGCCAGCAGCTCTCCCCCGGGACAGCAATATAATTCACCCCTCCACTTT.

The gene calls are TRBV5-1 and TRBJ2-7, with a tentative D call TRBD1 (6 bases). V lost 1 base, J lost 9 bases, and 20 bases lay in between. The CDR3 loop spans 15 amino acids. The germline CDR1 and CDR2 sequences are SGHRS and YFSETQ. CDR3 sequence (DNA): TGCGCCAGCAGCTTGTTTGGGACAAAGGACATAGCGCAGTACTTC. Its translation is CASSLFGTKDIAQYF.

The CDR3 loop reads CASSSLTGVSETQYF. DNA of the CDR3: TGTGCCAGCAGCTCACTAACAGGGGTCTCAGAGACCCAGTACTTC. The V call is TRBV11-2, the J call TRBJ2-5, with 7 bases aligning to TRBD1. With V trimmed by 4 bases and J by 4 bases, 9 bases remained unmatched. Per the germline V gene, CDR1 is SGHAT and CDR2 is FQNNGV. The CDR3 is 15 residues long.

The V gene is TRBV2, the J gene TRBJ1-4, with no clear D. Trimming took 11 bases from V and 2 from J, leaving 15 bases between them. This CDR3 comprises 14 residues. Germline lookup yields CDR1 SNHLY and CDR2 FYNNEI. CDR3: CAGTDGTTNEKLFF. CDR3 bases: TGTGCCGGAACAGACGGAACGACTAATGAAAAACTGTTTTTT. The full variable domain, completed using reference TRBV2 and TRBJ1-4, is EPEVTQTPSHQVTQMGQEVILRCVPISNHLYFYWYRQILGQKVEFLVSFYNNEISEKSEIFDDQFSVERPDGSNFTLKIRSTKLEDSAMYFCAGTDGTTNEKLFFGSGTQLSVL.

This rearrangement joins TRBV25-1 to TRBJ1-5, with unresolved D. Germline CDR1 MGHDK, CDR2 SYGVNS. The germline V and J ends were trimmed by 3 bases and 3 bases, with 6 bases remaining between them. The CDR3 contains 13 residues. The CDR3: CASSDRHNQPQHF. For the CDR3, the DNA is TGTGCCAGCAGTGATAGGCACAATCAGCCCCAGCATTTT.